These 27 T cell receptor beta chains were all obtained from the same sample, sequenced in a study of cytomegalovirus exposure and HLA in healthy donors. PCR involved 60 Vbeta and 13 Jbeta primers. Data came from immunoSEQ multiplex PCR; TCRdb stores just in-frame clones and leaves some out. The repertoire holds more than 80,000 clones, just under 80% seen once, with approximately 4% in the top ten. Sequences were obtained from PBMCs. These receptors were collected from a middle-aged woman in good health and CMV-seropositive.

The chain employs TRBV19 and TRBJ1-4; a weak D match, TRBD1 (5 bases). The CDR3 has 16 residues. The ends were cut back, 3 bases at V and 8 bases at J, with 19 bases in the middle. In germline, CDR1 is LNHDA, CDR2 SQIVND (reference sequence). The CDR3 loop reads CASSMYRTGGGEKLFF. In DNA, the CDR3 is TGTGCCAGTAGTATGTACCGGACGGGCGGGGGGGAAAAACTGTTTTTT. Combining the CDR3 with reference TRBV19 and TRBJ1-4 gives the whole variable domain DGGITQSPKYLFRKEGQNVTLSCEQNLNHDAMYWYRQDPGQGLRLIYYSQIVNDFQKGDIAEGYSVSREKKESFPLTVTSAQKNPTAFYLCASSMYRTGGGEKLFFGSGTQLSVL.

The chain combines TRBV4-2 with TRBJ2-7, with TRBD1 identical over 7 bases. The CDR3 is made up of 16 amino acids. Trimming cost V 3 bases and J 2 bases; bases outside gene matches: 10. CDR1 is LGHNA and CDR2 is YNFKEQ in the germline V gene. CDR3 amino acids: CASSHMLTGTTYEQYF. The CDR3 DNA follows: TGTGCCAGCAGCCACATGCTGACAGGGACGACCTACGAGCAGTACTTC.

V is TRBV6-6 and J is TRBJ1-2, with a possible D match to TRBD1 (6 bases). Trimming took 4 bases from V and 14 from J, leaving 23 bases between them. The germline gives CDR1 MNHNY, CDR2 SVGAGI (reference sequence). The CDR3 covers 14 residues. The CDR3 nucleotides are TGTGCCAGCAGTTCAACAGGGCCCCCTGAATCTGGAACCTTC. This gives the protein CASSSTGPPESGTF.

In this sample, this clone turned up once. The V call is TRBV5-1, the J call TRBJ2-5, with 8 bases fitting TRBD2. The junction had 2 bases not matched to a gene; V was cut back by 1 base and J by 0 bases. CDR1 SGHRS and CDR2 YFSETQ come from the germline V gene. CDR3 length equals 15 residues. As DNA, the CDR3 is TGCGCCAGCAGCTTGCAGACTAGCGACCAAGAGACCCAGTACTTC. It translates to CASSLQTSDQETQYF.

The J gene is TRBJ2-7, the V gene TRBV5-1; TRBD1 is a possible D gene (6 bases). Trimming pared 2 bases from V and 1 base from J, leaving 13 bases between. The CDR3 has 15 residues. The germline V gene encodes CDR1 SGHRS and CDR2 YFSETQ. The CDR3 region has the DNA TGCGCCAGCAGCTTTAACGCAGGGGAATCCTACGAGCAGTACTTC. It yields the protein CASSFNAGESYEQYF.

The chain is built from TRBV11-2 and TRBJ2-7; D not certain. V lost 2 bases and J lost 5, with 28 bases in between. CDR3 length equals 19 residues. Germline lookup yields CDR1 SGHAT and CDR2 FQNNGV. CDR3 loop: CASSLPPLQDGQTPHEQYF. The CDR3 bases are TGTGCCAGCAGCTTACCTCCCCTCCAGGATGGGCAAACCCCCCACGAGCAGTACTTC.

This chain uses TRBV18 with TRBJ1-1; 9 nucleotides match TRBD1. V was pared by 2 bases and J by 5 bases, with 3 bases of the junction left unmatched. Germline assignment: CDR1 KGHSH and CDR2 LQKENI. The CDR3 runs 14 residues. CDR3 in DNA: TGTGCCAGCTCACCAAACAGGGGGCGGACTGAAGCTTTCTTT. Encoded protein: CASSPNRGRTEAFF. Full variable domain (rest looked up from reference TRBV18 and TRBJ1-1): NAGVMQNPRHLVRRRGQEARLRCSPMKGHSHVYWYRQLPEEGLKFMVYLQKENIIDESGMPKERFSAEFPKEGPSILRIQQVVRGDSAAYFCASSPNRGRTEAFFGQGTRLTVV.

This sequence joins TRBV6-1 and TRBJ2-1; maybe TRBD1 (5 bases). Germline CDR1 is MNHNS and CDR2 is SASEGT. Trimming stripped 7 bases from V and 5 bases from J, with 12 bases between. This CDR3 is 13 amino acids long. This CDR3 is CASMLPGHNEQFF. CDR3 sequence (DNA): TGTGCCAGCATGTTGCCAGGGCACAATGAGCAGTTCTTC.

J is TRBJ2-7 and V is TRBV4-2; 10 nucleotides line up with TRBD2. The CDR3 is 15 amino acids. Germline trimming cut 6 bases from V and 0 bases from J; bases unmatched to any gene: 5. Germline CDR1 is LGHNA and CDR2 is YNFKEQ. DNA for the CDR3: TGTGCCAGCAGTCCTAGCGGGAGCGTCTCCTACGAGCAGTACTTC. This gives the protein CASSPSGSVSYEQYF.

This clone was recorded a few times. The chain combines TRBV9 with TRBJ1-2; 11 nucleotides line up with TRBD1. CDR3 size: 16 residues. V lost 4 bases and J lost 3; bases outside the gene matches: 8. Germline V lookup: CDR1 SGDLS, CDR2 YYNGEE. The DNA of the CDR3 is TGTGCCAGCAGCCCCGGACAGGGGGCCGGGCACTATGGCTACACCTTC. Residues: CASSPGQGAGHYGYTF.

The rearrangement uses TRBV7-9 and TRBJ1-3; D is possibly TRBD1 (5 bases). The CDR3 has 13 residues. Between the trimmed V and J ends, which lost 8 bases and 2 bases, there was a span of 10 bases. CDR1 is SEHNR and CDR2 is FQNEAQ in the germline V gene (reference sequence). The CDR3 DNA sequence: TGTGCCAGCCCCGGGGGTGCTGGAAACACCATATATTTT. It encodes CASPGGAGNTIYF.

This clone was detected only a few times. This CDR3 reads CASKEGEAFF. The CDR3 nucleotides read TGTGCCAGTAAGGAGGGTGAAGCTTTCTTT. The chain couples TRBV19 to TRBJ1-1; no firm D call. The CDR3 consists of 10 residues. The germline V and J ends were trimmed by 7 bases and 7 bases, with 7 bases remaining between them. In germline, CDR1 is LNHDA, CDR2 SQIVND (reference sequence).

The V and J genes are TRBV9 and TRBJ2-7; 7 positions agree with TRBD1. CDR1 and CDR2 from the germline V gene are SGDLS and YYNGEE. J gave up 5 bases and V 3 bases, and 5 bases lay outside the gene matches. This CDR3 has 13 amino acids. Here the CDR3 reads CASSARQGHEQYF. CDR3 sequence (DNA): TGTGCCAGCAGCGCTCGACAGGGCCACGAGCAGTACTTC. Supplemented by reference TRBV9 and TRBJ2-7, the full variable domain reads DSGVTQTPKHLITATGQRVTLRCSPRSGDLSVYWYQQSLDQGLQFLIQYYNGEERAKGNILERFSAQQFPDLHSELNLSSLELGDSALYFCASSARQGHEQYFGPGTRLTVT.

This clone was detected a few times. V gene TRBV6-4 combines with J gene TRBJ2-3; TRBD2 might be the D (6 bases). The CDR3 has 15 residues. Per germline, CDR1 MRHNA and CDR2 SNTAGT. The V and J ends lost 4 bases and 2 bases respectively, with 13 bases between them. This CDR3 is CASSVGTGNTDTQYF. For the CDR3, the DNA is TGTGCCAGCAGTGTCGGGACTGGAAACACAGATACGCAGTATTTT.

This clone has a handful of counts. This chain uses TRBV25-1 with TRBJ2-5; D remains unclear. V lost 0 bases and J 5 bases, leaving 4 bases between the germline ends. CDR1 and CDR2 (germline): MGHDK, SYGVNS. This CDR3 contains 12 residues. This chain's CDR3 is CASSEYGETQYF. DNA for the CDR3: TGTGCCAGCAGTGAATACGGTGAGACCCAGTACTTC.

The V call is TRBV5-8, the J call TRBJ2-3; TRBD2 is a possible D gene (6 bases). Trimming took off 0 bases at V and 8 bases at J, with 22 bases between the two ends. The CDR3 contains 17 residues. The germline gives CDR1 SGHTS, CDR2 YDEGEE. In DNA, the CDR3 is TGTGCCAGCAGCTTGGCCGGGGGTACGGTCTCAGGGAGTACGCAGTATTTT. This codes for CASSLAGGTVSGSTQYF.

The V call is TRBV2, the J call TRBJ2-7, with unresolved D. Germline loops: CDR1 SNHLY, CDR2 FYNNEI. This CDR3 is 11 amino acids long. V gave up 3 bases and J gave up 4 bases, with 4 bases separating them. The CDR3 reads CASSDMYEQYF. Written as DNA, the CDR3 is TGTGCCAGCAGTGATATGTACGAGCAGTACTTC.

The CDR3 coding sequence is TGTGCCAGCAGCTTAACCTGGAGGGATACGCAGTATTTT. Translating gives CASSLTWRDTQYF. The chain joins TRBV7-3 to TRBJ2-3; weak D call: TRBD2 (5 bases). Per germline, CDR1 SGHTA and CDR2 FQGTGA. With 0 bases removed from V and 6 bases from J, the gap between germline ends came to 7 bases. The CDR3 sequence is 13 residues long.

DNA of the CDR3: TGCGCCACGAGGGGGGGACGTAATGAAAAACTGTTTTTT. Its translation: CATRGGRNEKLFF. The rearrangement uses TRBV5-1 and TRBJ1-4, with a weak D call TRBD1 (6 bases). This CDR3 has 13 amino acids. The germline V gene encodes CDR1 SGHRS and CDR2 YFSETQ. Trimming cost V 9 bases and J 4 bases, with 13 bases left between them. Variable domain in full (rest from reference TRBV5-1 and TRBJ1-4): KAGVTQTPRYLIKTRGQQVTLSCSPISGHRSVSWYQQTPGQGLQFLFEYFSETQRNKGNFPGRFSGRQFSNSRSEMNVSTLELGDSALYLCATRGGRNEKLFFGSGTQLSVL.

The CDR3 region has the DNA TGTGCCAGCAGTTTATCCACAGCCAACAATGAGCAGTTCTTC. Translating gives CASSLSTANNEQFF. This chain joins TRBV27 and TRBJ2-1, with no clear D. This CDR3 has 14 residues. The V end was cut by 0 bases, the J end by 5 bases, with 8 bases between. Germline-derived CDR1 and CDR2 are MNHEY and SMNVEV (reference sequence).

V is TRBV7-8 and J is TRBJ2-7; 8 bases agree with TRBD2. The CDR3 is 16 amino acids. Trimming took 5 bases from V and 0 from J; bases not matched to a gene: 9. Germline-derived CDR1 and CDR2 are SGHVS and FQNEAQ. CDR3 DNA sequence: TGTGCCAGCAGCCCAGCGGGGGCCTCCCTCTCCTACGAGCAGTACTTC. It translates to CASSPAGASLSYEQYF. The variable domain in full, completed from reference TRBV7-8 and TRBJ2-7, reads GAGVSQSPRYKVAKRGQDVALRCDPISGHVSLFWYQQALGQGPEFLTYFQNEAQLDKSGLPSDRFFAERPEGSVSTLKIQRTQQEDSAVYLCASSPAGASLSYEQYFGPGTRLTVT.

This clone was observed a handful of times. J is TRBJ2-1 and V is TRBV5-6, with a tentative D call TRBD1 (6 bases). This CDR3 has 15 residues. Germline values: CDR1 SGHDT, CDR2 YYEEEE. V shed 2 bases and J shed 5 bases, with 14 bases lying between them. CDR3 region: CASSFLAWGHNEQFF. CDR3 coding DNA: TGTGCCAGCAGCTTCTTAGCGTGGGGGCACAATGAGCAGTTCTTC.

The CDR3 reads CASSLDSTSYYGYTF. The CDR3 nucleotides are TGTGCCAGCAGCTTAGATAGCACCAGCTACTATGGCTACACCTTC. The chain is built from TRBV13 and TRBJ1-2; D is uncertain. With 1 base removed from V and 3 bases from J, the gap between germline ends came to 12 bases. The CDR3 totals 15 residues. CDR1 and CDR2 from the germline V gene are PRHDT and FYEKMQ (reference sequence).

Points on this clone: Other DNA sequences from this sample encode an identical CDR3 as well. This chain joins TRBV4-2 and TRBJ2-1; 10 bases map to TRBD2. The length of the CDR3 is 15 residues. Germline loops: CDR1 LGHNA, CDR2 YNFKEQ. With V trimmed by 4 bases and J by 7 bases, 7 bases remained unmatched. CDR3 bases: TGTGCCAGCAGCCCGGGTCTAGCGGGAGATAATGAGCAGTTCTTC. Its translation: CASSPGLAGDNEQFF.

The genes are TRBV7-9 and TRBJ1-1; no definite D call. The V gene lost 1 base and the J gene lost 0 bases, with 6 bases spanning the gap. CDR3 length: 14 amino acids. Germline V lookup: CDR1 SEHNR, CDR2 FQNEAQ (reference sequence). The CDR3 here is CASSLGQMNTEAFF. The CDR3 coding sequence is TGTGCCAGCAGCTTAGGACAAATGAACACTGAAGCTTTCTTT.

The gene calls are TRBV2 and TRBJ1-5, with 7 bases identical to TRBD1. The germline CDR1 and CDR2 sequences are SNHLY and FYNNEI. The length of the CDR3 is 17 residues. V lost 2 bases to trimming and J lost 3 bases; unmatched junction nucleotides: 10. CDR3 coding DNA: TGTGCCAGCAGTGAATCAGGAGGGGGCGGCTTCAATCAGCCCCAGCATTTT. Translation: CASSESGGGGFNQPQHF.

This sequence joins TRBV25-1 and TRBJ1-2; D remains unclear. V was cut by 4 bases and J by 5 bases, with 17 bases left in between. Looked up from germline, CDR1 is MGHDK and CDR2 is SYGVNS. CDR3 length: 15 amino acids. CDR3: CASSGTLREEYGYTF. The DNA for the CDR3 is TGTGCCAGCAGTGGGACTCTAAGGGAGGAGTATGGCTACACCTTC.